One sample yielded the 16 T cell receptor beta chains listed below, sequenced in a study of blood T cell repertoires in COVID-19. The assay was immunoSEQ multiplex PCR, and TCRdb's table has in-frame clones only and misses some. There are roughly 99,000 clones in the sample; approximately 86% occur only once, and around 2.1% lies in the top ten. The sequenced sample consisted of peripheral blood. The receptors stem from a man aged 50 to 59 with COVID-19, enrolled during active disease.

The table lists this clone with a count of one. V is TRBV14 and J is TRBJ2-1, with D possibly TRBD2 on 6 matching bases. The CDR3 length is 14 residues. The V and J ends lost 6 bases and 7 bases respectively, with 16 bases between them. CDR1 is SGHDN, CDR2 FVKESK, per germline. The CDR3 DNA sequence: TGTGCCAGCAGGCCAAGCTCAGGAGGGAATGAGCAGTTCTTC. It translates to CASRPSSGGNEQFF.

The chain carries TRBV2 and TRBJ2-6, with 12 bases fitting TRBD1. CDR3 length equals 17 residues. V lost 6 bases to trimming and J lost 3 bases; unmatched junction nucleotides: 6. Per germline, CDR1 SNHLY and CDR2 FYNNEI. The CDR3 loop is CASRTGTGGVGANVLTF. Written as DNA, the CDR3 is TGTGCCAGCAGGACCGGGACAGGGGGCGTTGGGGCCAACGTCCTGACTTTC.

The count of this clone is one. V and J are TRBV18 and TRBJ2-1, with D possibly matching TRBD2 (7 bases). Deletions cut 1 base from V and 7 bases from J, with 20 bases between. The CDR3 consists of 17 residues. The germline V gene encodes CDR1 KGHSH and CDR2 LQKENI. The CDR3 is CASSPLIGREGGNEQFF. The CDR3 nucleotides read TGTGCCAGCTCACCACTCATAGGTAGGGAGGGGGGAAATGAGCAGTTCTTC. The whole variable domain, remainder taken from reference TRBV18 and TRBJ2-1, is NAGVMQNPRHLVRRRGQEARLRCSPMKGHSHVYWYRQLPEEGLKFMVYLQKENIIDESGMPKERFSAEFPKEGPSILRIQQVVRGDSAAYFCASSPLIGREGGNEQFFGPGTRLTVL.

The chain couples TRBV19 to TRBJ2-1; D might be TRBD2 (7 bases). CDR3 length: 15 residues. V gave up 10 bases and J gave up 4 bases, with 20 bases separating them. Germline V lookup: CDR1 LNHDA, CDR2 SQIVND (reference sequence). CDR3 amino acids: CATHLGGGEYNEQFF. The CDR3 DNA reads TGTGCCACCCACTTGGGAGGGGGGGAATACAATGAGCAGTTCTTC.

This chain joins TRBV6-2 or TRBV6-3 and TRBJ1-3; D is uncertain. Per the germline V gene, CDR1 is MNHEY and CDR2 is SVGEGT. Trimming cost V 6 bases and J 2 bases, with 8 bases left between them. This CDR3 has 13 residues. The CDR3 reads CASSLEPGNTIYF. As DNA, the CDR3 is TGTGCCAGCAGCCTAGAGCCTGGAAACACCATATATTTT.

V gene TRBV9 combines with J gene TRBJ2-7; TRBD2 matches at 14 bases. The CDR3 sequence is 17 residues long. The germline V gene encodes CDR1 SGDLS and CDR2 YYNGEE. Unmatched junction bases numbered 9, after V lost 0 bases and J lost 7 bases. This CDR3 reads CASSVAPTSGGAEEQYF. CDR3 sequence (DNA): TGTGCCAGCAGCGTAGCTCCGACTAGCGGGGGGGCAGAAGAGCAGTACTTC.

This rearrangement joins TRBV9 to TRBJ1-2; perhaps TRBD1 as D (6 bases). CDR3 length: 18 amino acids. V was cut by 3 bases and J by 2 bases, with 23 bases left in between. Germline V lookup: CDR1 SGDLS, CDR2 YYNGEE. The CDR3 is CASSGSRTGQSLNYGYTF. The DNA of the CDR3 is TGTGCCAGCAGCGGGTCACGAACCGGACAGAGCTTGAACTATGGCTACACCTTC.

CDR3 coding DNA: TGTGCCAGTAATCCGACAGGGGTGTTAACAACTAATGAAAAACTGTTTTTT. It yields the protein CASNPTGVLTTNEKLFF. This rearrangement joins TRBV19 to TRBJ1-4, with TRBD1 matching 8 bases. CDR1 LNHDA and CDR2 SQIVND come from the germline V gene (reference sequence). V lost 7 bases and J lost 0; bases outside the gene matches: 10. The CDR3 covers 17 residues.

This chain links TRBV7-2 with TRBJ1-2; D perhaps matches TRBD1 (6 bases). CDR1 is SGHTA and CDR2 is FQGNSA in the germline V gene. The CDR3 runs to 15 residues. Deletions cut 5 bases from V and 2 bases from J, with 15 bases between. The CDR3 region is CASSPGGRANYGYTF. The CDR3 nucleotides are TGTGCCAGCAGCCCTGGGGGCAGGGCCAACTATGGCTACACCTTC.

The rearrangement uses TRBV6-5 and TRBJ1-4; a weak D match, TRBD1 (5 bases). The CDR3 covers 14 residues. CDR1 is MNHEY and CDR2 is SVGAGI in the germline V gene. V lost 5 bases, J lost 7 bases, and 14 bases lay in between. This CDR3 reads CASSRGRAGEKLFF. CDR3 in DNA: TGTGCCAGCAGTAGGGGCAGGGCTGGTGAAAAACTGTTTTTT.

V and J are TRBV28 and TRBJ2-1, with no clear D. Trimming took off 7 bases at V and 7 bases at J, with 17 bases between the two ends. The CDR3 extends over 14 amino acids. Germline-derived CDR1 and CDR2 are MDHEN and SYDVKM. CDR3 residues: CASIPSAGSNEQFF. In nucleotides, the CDR3 is TGTGCCAGCATCCCGTCGGCAGGAAGTAATGAGCAGTTCTTC.

This chain connects TRBV7-2 to TRBJ2-7, with 8 bases matching TRBD1. The CDR3 consists of 13 residues. Germline loops: CDR1 SGHTA, CDR2 FQGNSA. V lost 4 bases to trimming and J lost 7 bases; unmatched junction nucleotides: 6. In nucleotides, the CDR3 is TGTGCCAGCAGCTCAGGCAGGGGGCGGGAGCAGTACTTC. Its protein is CASSSGRGREQYF. Full variable domain (missing parts from reference TRBV7-2 and TRBJ2-7): GAGVSQSPSNKVTEKGKDVELRCDPISGHTALYWYRQSLGQGLEFLIYFQGNSAPDKSGLPSDRFSAERTGGSVSTLTIQRTQQEDSAVYLCASSSGRGREQYFGPGTRLTVT.

This clone showed up just once. The chain joins TRBV7-9 to TRBJ2-5, with D perhaps matching TRBD1 (6 bases). Germline assignment: CDR1 SEHNR and CDR2 FQNEAQ (reference sequence). Trimming pared 2 bases from V and 5 bases from J, leaving 15 bases between. The CDR3 length is 15 residues. Here the CDR3 DNA reads TGTGCCAGCAGCTTACATTCAGGGGCCGGGGAGACCCAGTACTTC. Protein sequence: CASSLHSGAGETQYF. Supplemented by reference TRBV7-9 and TRBJ2-5, the full variable domain reads DTGVSQNPRHKITKRGQNVTFRCDPISEHNRLYWYRQTLGQGPEFLTYFQNEAQLEKSRLLSDRFSAERPKGSFSTLEIQRTEQGDSAMYLCASSLHSGAGETQYFGPGTRLLVL.

The chain has TRBV7-2 and TRBJ2-3, with 7 nucleotides matching TRBD2. The germline V gene encodes CDR1 SGHTA and CDR2 FQGNSA. The CDR3 is made up of 16 amino acids. J lost 2 bases, V lost 4 bases, and 9 bases had no gene match. The CDR3 is CASSWGGAGITDTQYF. The CDR3 DNA reads as TGTGCCAGCAGCTGGGGGGGAGCGGGGATCACAGATACGCAGTATTTT. Variable domain in full (rest from reference TRBV7-2 and TRBJ2-3): GAGVSQSPSNKVTEKGKDVELRCDPISGHTALYWYRQSLGQGLEFLIYFQGNSAPDKSGLPSDRFSAERTGGSVSTLTIQRTQQEDSAVYLCASSWGGAGITDTQYFGPGTRLTVL.

Only one count was recorded for this clone. CDR3 protein: CASRWTGANTEAFF. CDR3 bases: TGTGCCAGCAGATGGACAGGGGCGAACACTGAAGCTTTCTTT. This rearrangement joins TRBV5-6 to TRBJ1-1, with 9 bases fitting TRBD1. This CDR3 is 14 amino acids long. The trim removed 5 bases at V and 1 base at J, leaving 3 bases unmatched. Germline assignment: CDR1 SGHDT and CDR2 YYEEEE.

The gene calls are TRBV9 and TRBJ1-3, with D hard to call. Trimming left V 0 bases short and J 4 bases short, with 8 bases between. Germline values: CDR1 SGDLS, CDR2 YYNGEE. CDR3 size: 14 residues. The CDR3 bases are TGTGCCAGCAGCGTAGAGATCGAGGGAAACACCATATATTTT. Its translation: CASSVEIEGNTIYF. Based on the CDR3 plus reference TRBV9 and TRBJ1-3, the full variable domain is DSGVTQTPKHLITATGQRVTLRCSPRSGDLSVYWYQQSLDQGLQFLIQYYNGEERAKGNILERFSAQQFPDLHSELNLSSLELGDSALYFCASSVEIEGNTIYFGEGSWLTVV.